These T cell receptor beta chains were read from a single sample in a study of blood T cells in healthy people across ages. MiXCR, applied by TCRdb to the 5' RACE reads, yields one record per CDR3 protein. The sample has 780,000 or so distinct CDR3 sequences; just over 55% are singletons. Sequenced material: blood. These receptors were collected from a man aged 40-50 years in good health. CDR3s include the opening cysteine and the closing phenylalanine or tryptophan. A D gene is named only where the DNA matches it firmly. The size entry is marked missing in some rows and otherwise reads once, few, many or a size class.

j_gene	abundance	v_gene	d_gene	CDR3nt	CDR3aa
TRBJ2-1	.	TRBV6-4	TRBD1	TGTGCCAGCAGTGCACAGGGGGTTGGGGATGAGCAGTTCTTC	CASSAQGVGDEQFF
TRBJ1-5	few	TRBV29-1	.	TGCAGCGTAAGGGGCAGCAATCAGCCCCAGCATTTT	CSVRGSNQPQHF
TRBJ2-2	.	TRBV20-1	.	TGCAGTGCTAGAGGCCCGGTTCCTCTCACCGGGGAGCTGTTTTTT	CSARGPVPLTGELFF
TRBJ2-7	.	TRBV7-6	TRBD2	TGTGCCAGCAGCTTAGCCCAGACTAGCGGGAGGTACGAGCAGTACTTC	CASSLAQTSGRYEQYF
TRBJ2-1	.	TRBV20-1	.	TGCAGTGCTAGAGTCGACGGGGGTGCGTCCTACAATGAGCAGTTCTTC	CSARVDGGASYNEQFF
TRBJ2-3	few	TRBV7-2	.	TGTGCCAGCAGCTTTGACTTATCAGATACGCAGTATTTT	CASSFDLSDTQYF
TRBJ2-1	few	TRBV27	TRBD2	TGTGCCAGCAGTTTCGGGGGGGGAGGCAATGAGCAGTTCTTC	CASSFGGGGNEQFF
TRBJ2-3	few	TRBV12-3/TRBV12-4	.	TGTGCCAGCAGTTTCCAACAGGTTCATACGCAGTATTTT	CASSFQQVHTQYF
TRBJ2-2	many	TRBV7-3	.	TGTGCCAGCAGCTTAAACACCGGGGAGCTGTTTTTT	CASSLNTGELFF
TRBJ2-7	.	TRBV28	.	TGTGCCAGCACCTCTCAAGCTGGGGGAGACTACGAGCAGTACTTC	CASTSQAGGDYEQYF
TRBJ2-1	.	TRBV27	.	TGTGCCAGCAGTTTATCTTGGGGGGACGCCTACAATGAGCAGTTCTTC	CASSLSWGDAYNEQFF
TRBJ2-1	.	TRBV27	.	TGTGCCAGCAGTTCAGGGGGGGGCCAGTTCAATGAGCAGTTCTTC	CASSSGGGQFNEQFF
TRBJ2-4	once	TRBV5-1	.	TGCGCCAGCAGCTTGAGGGCAGGGATAACAAACATTCAGTACTTC	CASSLRAGITNIQYF
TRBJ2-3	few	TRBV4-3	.	TGCGCCAGCAGCCAACAACTTACGTGGACTAGCACAGATACGCAGTATTTT	CASSQQLTWTSTDTQYF
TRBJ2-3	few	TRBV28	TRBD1	TGTGCCAGCAGGCCAAAGGGGGCTAAAGATACGCAGTATTTT	CASRPKGAKDTQYF
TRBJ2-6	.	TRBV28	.	TGTGCCAGCAGCCGCATCCGGTCTGGGGCCAACGTCCTGACTTTC	CASSRIRSGANVLTF
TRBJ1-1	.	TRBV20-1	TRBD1	TGCAGTGCTACAGACAGGGGGTTTGGCACTGAAGCTTTCTTT	CSATDRGFGTEAFF
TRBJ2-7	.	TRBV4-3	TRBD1	TGCGCCAGCAGCCAAGATCTGGACAGGGGTACCTACGAGCAGTACTTC	CASSQDLDRGTYEQYF
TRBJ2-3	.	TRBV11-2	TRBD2	TGTGCCAGCAGCGGACTAGCGGCGACCACAGATACGCAGTATTTT	CASSGLAATTDTQYF
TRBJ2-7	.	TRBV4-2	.	TGTGCCAGCAGCCTACTCGGGGATTCCAACTCCTACGAGCAGTACTTC	CASSLLGDSNSYEQYF
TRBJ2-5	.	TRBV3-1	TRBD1	TGTGCCAGCAGCCAAGGGACAGGGGGGACCCAAGAGACCCAGTACTTC	CASSQGTGGTQETQYF
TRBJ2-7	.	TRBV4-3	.	TGCGCCAGCAGCCAAGATCGTCCTAGCGAGCAGTACTTC	CASSQDRPSEQYF
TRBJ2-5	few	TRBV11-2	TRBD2	TGTGCCAGCAGTAAGGGTACTAGCGGGAGCCGGGAGACCCAGTACTTC	CASSKGTSGSRETQYF
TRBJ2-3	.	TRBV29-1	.	TGCAGCGTTGACGGATATACAGATACGCAGTATTTT	CSVDGYTDTQYF
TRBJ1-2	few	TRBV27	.	TGTGCCAGCAGGGTCGTTTGGGGTCAAAGTGGCTACACCTTC	CASRVVWGQSGYTF
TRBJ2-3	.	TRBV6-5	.	TGTGCCAGCAGTTGGGGACCCACAGATACGCAGTATTTT	CASSWGPTDTQYF
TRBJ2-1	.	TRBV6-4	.	TGTGCCAGCAGTCGACAGGTCCGGGGTGAGCAGTTCTTC	CASSRQVRGEQFF
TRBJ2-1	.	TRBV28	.	TGTGCCAGCAGTTTAAGCTCCGAGCAGTTCTTC	CASSLSSEQFF
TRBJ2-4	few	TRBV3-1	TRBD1	TGTGCCAGCAGCCAAGCAGGGGGCCTCGCAAACATTCAGTACTTC	CASSQAGGLANIQYF
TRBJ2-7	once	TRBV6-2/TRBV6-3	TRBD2	TGTGCCAGCAACAAACTATTCAGACTAGCGGGAGGCTACGAGCAGTACTTC	CASNKLFRLAGGYEQYF
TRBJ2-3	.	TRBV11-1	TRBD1	TGTGCCAGCAGCCCTCGGGACAGGGTCTGGGATACGCAGTATTTT	CASSPRDRVWDTQYF
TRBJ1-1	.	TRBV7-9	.	TGTGCCAGCAGCCCACCGACCCCTACTGAAGCTTTCTTT	CASSPPTPTEAFF
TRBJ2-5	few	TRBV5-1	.	TGCGCCAGCAGCTTGCTCGGGGATTGGCAAGAGACCCAGTACTTC	CASSLLGDWQETQYF
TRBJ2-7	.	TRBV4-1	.	TGCGCCAGCAGCCAAGGCCCGGGACGAGCTTTCGAGCAGTACTTC	CASSQGPGRAFEQYF
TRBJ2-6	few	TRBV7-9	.	TGTGCCAGCAGCTTCAACACTGGGGCCAACGTCCTGACTTTC	CASSFNTGANVLTF
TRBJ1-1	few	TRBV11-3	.	TGTGCCAGCAGCTTAGGGACTGAACCGAACACTGAAGCTTTCTTT	CASSLGTEPNTEAFF
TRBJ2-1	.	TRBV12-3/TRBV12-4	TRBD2	TGTGCCAGCAGTTTACTCCCCGGGACTACTATCTCCTACAATGAGCAGTTCTTC	CASSLLPGTTISYNEQFF
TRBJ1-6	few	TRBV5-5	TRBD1	TGTGCCAGCAGCTCCAGGGGGGGCGATTCACCCCTCCACTTT	CASSSRGGDSPLHF
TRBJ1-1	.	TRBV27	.	TGTGCCAGCAGTTTACGGTATAAAGGGTTCACTGAAGCTTTCTTT	CASSLRYKGFTEAFF
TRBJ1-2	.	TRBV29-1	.	TGCAGCGCCCAAGTTCAGGTGGGCCGAAACTATGGCTACACCTTC	CSAQVQVGRNYGYTF
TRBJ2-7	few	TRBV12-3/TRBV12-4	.	TGTGCCAGCAGTTCCACAGGGACCCACTACGAGCAGTACTTC	CASSSTGTHYEQYF
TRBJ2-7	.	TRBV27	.	TGTGCCAGCAGTTGGATATCCTCCACCCCCTCCTACAATGAGCAGTACTTC	CASSWISSTPSYNEQYF
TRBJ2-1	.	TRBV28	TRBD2	TGTGCCAGCAGTTTTAGCGGGAGGGCCGCGAATGAGCAGTTCTTC	CASSFSGRAANEQFF
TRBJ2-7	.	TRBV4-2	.	TGTGCCAGCAGCCAAGATCCTTCATCTGGGAAAGTGACCTACGAGCAGTACTTC	CASSQDPSSGKVTYEQYF
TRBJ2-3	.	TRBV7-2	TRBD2	TGTGCCAGCAGACCCGGGGGGTCGGCGGAGCATAGCACAGATACGCAGTATTTT	CASRPGGSAEHSTDTQYF
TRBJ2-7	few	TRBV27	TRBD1	TGTGCCAGCAATCACCGGGACAGGCCGACCTACGAGCAGTACTTC	CASNHRDRPTYEQYF
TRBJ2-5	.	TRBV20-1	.	TGCAGTGCTAACCCGAGAGAGACCCAGTACTTC	CSANPRETQYF
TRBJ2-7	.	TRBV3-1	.	TGTGCCAGCAGCCAAGGTCCCGGGCTAGTTTCCTACGAGCAGTACTTC	CASSQGPGLVSYEQYF
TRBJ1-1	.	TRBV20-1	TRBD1	TGCAGTGCTAGAGATTACAGGGGATTGAACACTGAAGCTTTCTTT	CSARDYRGLNTEAFF